This T cell receptor beta chain was found in a study of shared clonotypes between healthy human individuals. This clone was seen once. Its antigen is as yet unknown. Broader study findings: All-four-donor shared clonotypes had higher generation probabilities than non-shared clonotypes did.

Investigators divided CD4+ cells into CD45RA+ naive and CD45RA-negative memory subsets. The CDR3 extends over 13 amino acids. Trimming cost V 7 bases and J 4 bases, with 12 bases left between them. Germline V lookup: CDR1 MNHEY, CDR2 SMNVEV (reference sequence). Method: immunoSEQ multiplex PCR; TCRdb's copy keeps in-frame clones and lacks some. The profile shows fewer than 1.8 million clones, approximately 98.5% of them singletons. Sequenced sample: naive CD4+ T cells sorted from blood. Indicated subset: CD45RA+ positively selected. The receptor comes from a young man in good health. J is TRBJ2-3 and V is TRBV27; D remains ambiguous. The CDR3 nucleotides are TGTGCCAGCAATAGTGGGATCGCAGATACGCAGTATTTT. Translation gives CASNSGIADTQYF.